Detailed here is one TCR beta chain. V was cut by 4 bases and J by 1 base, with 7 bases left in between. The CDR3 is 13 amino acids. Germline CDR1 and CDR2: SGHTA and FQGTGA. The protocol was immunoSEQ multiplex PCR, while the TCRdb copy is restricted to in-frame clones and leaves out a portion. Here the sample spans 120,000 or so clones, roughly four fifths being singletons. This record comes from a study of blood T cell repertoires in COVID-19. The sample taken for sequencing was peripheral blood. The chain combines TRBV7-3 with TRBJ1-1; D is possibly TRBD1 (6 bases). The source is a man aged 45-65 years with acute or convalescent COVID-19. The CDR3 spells CASSSRGNTEAFF. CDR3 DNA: TGTGCCAGCAGCTCCAGGGGGAACACTGAAGCTTTCTTT.